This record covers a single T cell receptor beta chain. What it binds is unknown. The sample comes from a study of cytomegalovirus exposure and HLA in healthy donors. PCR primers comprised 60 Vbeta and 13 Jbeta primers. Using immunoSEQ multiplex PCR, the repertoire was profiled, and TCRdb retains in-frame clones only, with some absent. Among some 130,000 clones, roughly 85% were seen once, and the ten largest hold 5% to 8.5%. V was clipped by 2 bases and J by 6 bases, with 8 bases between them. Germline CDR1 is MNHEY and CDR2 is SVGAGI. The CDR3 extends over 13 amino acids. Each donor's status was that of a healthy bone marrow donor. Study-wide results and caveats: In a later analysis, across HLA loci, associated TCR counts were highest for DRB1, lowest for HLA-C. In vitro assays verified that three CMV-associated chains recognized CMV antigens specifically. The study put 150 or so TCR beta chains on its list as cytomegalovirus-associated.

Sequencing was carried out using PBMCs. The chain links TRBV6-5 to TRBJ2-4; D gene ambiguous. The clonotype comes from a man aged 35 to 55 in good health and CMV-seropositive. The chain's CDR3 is CASSYEARNIQYF. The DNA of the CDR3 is TGTGCCAGCAGTTACGAGGCGAGAAACATTCAGTACTTC.